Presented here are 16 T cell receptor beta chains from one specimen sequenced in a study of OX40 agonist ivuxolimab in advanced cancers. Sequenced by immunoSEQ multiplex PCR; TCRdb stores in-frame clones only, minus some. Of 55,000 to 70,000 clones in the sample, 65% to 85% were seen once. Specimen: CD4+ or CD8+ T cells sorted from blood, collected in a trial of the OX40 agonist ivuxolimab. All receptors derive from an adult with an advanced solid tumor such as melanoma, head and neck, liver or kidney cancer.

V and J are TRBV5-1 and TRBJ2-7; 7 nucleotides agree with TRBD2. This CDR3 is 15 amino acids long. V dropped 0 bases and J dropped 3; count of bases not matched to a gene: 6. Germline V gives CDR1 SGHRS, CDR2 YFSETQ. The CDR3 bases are TGCGCCAGCAGCTTGGCCGTAGGGAGGGACTACGAGCAGTACTTC. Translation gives CASSLAVGRDYEQYF.

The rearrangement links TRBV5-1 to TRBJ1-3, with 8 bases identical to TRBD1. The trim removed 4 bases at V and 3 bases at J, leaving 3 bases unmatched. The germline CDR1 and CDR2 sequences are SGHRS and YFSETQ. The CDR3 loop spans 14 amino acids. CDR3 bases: TGCGCCAGCAGCGGAACAGGGGGTGGAAACACCATATATTTT. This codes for CASSGTGGGNTIYF. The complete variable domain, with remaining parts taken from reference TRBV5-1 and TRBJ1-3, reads KAGVTQTPRYLIKTRGQQVTLSCSPISGHRSVSWYQQTPGQGLQFLFEYFSETQRNKGNFPGRFSGRQFSNSRSEMNVSTLELGDSALYLCASSGTGGGNTIYFGEGSWLTVV.

The CDR3 region is CAISEGQNNSPLHF. The CDR3 DNA follows: TGTGCCATCAGTGAGGGGCAGAATAATTCACCCCTCCACTTT. The J gene is TRBJ1-6, the V gene TRBV10-3; D ambiguous. CDR3 size: 14 residues. V was cut by 2 bases and J by 5 bases, with 7 bases left in between. In germline, CDR1 is ENHRY, CDR2 SYGVKD.

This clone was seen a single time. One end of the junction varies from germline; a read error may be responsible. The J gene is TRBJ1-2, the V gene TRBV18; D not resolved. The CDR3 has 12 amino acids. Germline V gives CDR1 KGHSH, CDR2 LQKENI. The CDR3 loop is CASSPSSSEGLF. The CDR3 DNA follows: TGTGCCAGCTCACCATCCTCCTCGGAGGGCCTCTTC.

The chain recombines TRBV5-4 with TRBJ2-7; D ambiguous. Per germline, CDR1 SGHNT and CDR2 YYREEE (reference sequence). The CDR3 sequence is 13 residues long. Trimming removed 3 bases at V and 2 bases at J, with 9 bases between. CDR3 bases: TGTGCCAGCAGCTCCCTGGGGACCTACGAGCAGTACTTC. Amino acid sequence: CASSSLGTYEQYF.

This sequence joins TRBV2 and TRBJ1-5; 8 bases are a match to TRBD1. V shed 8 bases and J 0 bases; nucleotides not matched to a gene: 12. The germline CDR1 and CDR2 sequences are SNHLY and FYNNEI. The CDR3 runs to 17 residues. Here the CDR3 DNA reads TGTGCCAGCGGGGGACAGGAGGGCTTATATAGCAATCAGCCCCAGCATTTT. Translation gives CASGGQEGLYSNQPQHF.

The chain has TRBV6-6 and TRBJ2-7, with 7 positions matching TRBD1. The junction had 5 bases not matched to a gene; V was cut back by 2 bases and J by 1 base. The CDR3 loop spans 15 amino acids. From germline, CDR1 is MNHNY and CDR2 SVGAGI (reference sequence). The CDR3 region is CASSYATGRSYEQYF. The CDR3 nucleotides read TGTGCCAGCAGTTACGCGACAGGGCGGTCCTACGAGCAGTACTTC.

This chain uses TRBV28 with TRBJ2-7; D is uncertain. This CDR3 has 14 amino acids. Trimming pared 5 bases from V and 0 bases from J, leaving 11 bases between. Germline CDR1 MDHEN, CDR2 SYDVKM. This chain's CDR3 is CASSLQGSSYEQYF. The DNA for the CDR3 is TGTGCCAGCAGTCTACAAGGAAGCTCCTACGAGCAGTACTTC.

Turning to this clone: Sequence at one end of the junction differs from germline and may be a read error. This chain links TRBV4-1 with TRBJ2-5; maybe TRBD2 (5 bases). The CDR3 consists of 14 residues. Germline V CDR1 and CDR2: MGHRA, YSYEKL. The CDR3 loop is CAGSQASRGETQYF. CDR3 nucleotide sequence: TGCGCCGGCAGCCAAGCGTCCCGCGGGGAGACCCAGTACTTC.

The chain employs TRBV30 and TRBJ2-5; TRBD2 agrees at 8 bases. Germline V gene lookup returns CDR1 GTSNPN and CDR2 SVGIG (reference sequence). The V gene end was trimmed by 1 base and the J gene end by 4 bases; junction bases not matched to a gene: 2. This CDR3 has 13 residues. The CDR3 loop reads CAWSGGLGETQYF. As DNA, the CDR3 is TGTGCCTGGAGTGGGGGACTAGGAGAGACCCAGTACTTC. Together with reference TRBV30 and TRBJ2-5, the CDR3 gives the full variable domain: SQTIHQWPATLVQPVGSPLSLECTVEGTSNPNLYWYRQAAGRGLQLLFYSVGIGQISSEVPQNLSASRPQDRQFILSSKKLLLSDSGFYLCAWSGGLGETQYFGPGTRLLVL.

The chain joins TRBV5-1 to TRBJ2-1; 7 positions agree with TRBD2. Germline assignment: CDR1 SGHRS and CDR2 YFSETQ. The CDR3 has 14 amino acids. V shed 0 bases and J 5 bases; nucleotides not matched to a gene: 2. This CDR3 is CASSLEREDNEQFF. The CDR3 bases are TGCGCCAGCAGCTTGGAGCGGGAAGACAATGAGCAGTTCTTC.

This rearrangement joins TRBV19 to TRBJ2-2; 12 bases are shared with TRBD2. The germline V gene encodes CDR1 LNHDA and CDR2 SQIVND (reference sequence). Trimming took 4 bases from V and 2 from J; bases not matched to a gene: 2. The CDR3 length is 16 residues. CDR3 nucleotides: TGTGCCAGTAGTAGGACTAGCGGGGTTAACACCGGGGAGCTGTTTTTT. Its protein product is CASSRTSGVNTGELFF.

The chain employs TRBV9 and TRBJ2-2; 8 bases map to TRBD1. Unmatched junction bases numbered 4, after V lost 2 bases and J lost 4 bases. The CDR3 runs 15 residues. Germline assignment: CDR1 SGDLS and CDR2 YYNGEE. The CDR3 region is CASSVDRGGTGELFF. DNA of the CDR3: TGTGCCAGCAGCGTCGACAGGGGTGGCACCGGGGAGCTGTTTTTT.

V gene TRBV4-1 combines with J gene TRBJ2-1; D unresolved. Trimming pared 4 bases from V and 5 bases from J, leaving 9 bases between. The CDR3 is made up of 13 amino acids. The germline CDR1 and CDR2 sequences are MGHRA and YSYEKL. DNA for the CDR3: TGCGCCAGCAGCCCGCGGAACGACAATGAGCAGTTCTTC. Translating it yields CASSPRNDNEQFF.

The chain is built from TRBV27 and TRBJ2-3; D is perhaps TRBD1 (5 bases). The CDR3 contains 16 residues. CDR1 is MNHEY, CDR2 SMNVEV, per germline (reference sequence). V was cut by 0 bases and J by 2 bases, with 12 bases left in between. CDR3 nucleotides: TGTGCCAGCAGTTTATCGATACAGGTGTTCACAGATACGCAGTATTTT. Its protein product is CASSLSIQVFTDTQYF.

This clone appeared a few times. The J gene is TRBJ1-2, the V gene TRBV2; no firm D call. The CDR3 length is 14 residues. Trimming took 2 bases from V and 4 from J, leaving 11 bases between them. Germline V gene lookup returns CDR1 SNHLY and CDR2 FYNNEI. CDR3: CASSELSAGYGYTF. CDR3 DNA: TGTGCCAGCAGTGAACTGTCAGCTGGCTATGGCTACACCTTC.